This record concerns one TCR beta chain sequence. The antigen is unknown. This sample was included in a study of T cell responses to AZD1222 COVID-19 vaccine. Method: immunoSEQ multiplex PCR; TCRdb's copy keeps in-frame clones and lacks some. Here the sample spans 90,000 to 100,000 clones, around 90% being singletons. Findings of the study overall: It was only a handful of AZD1222 recipients who were seropositive at baseline. Per reports, nearly half of all spike-specific TCRs target regions that are unmutated in variants. Repertoire sampling was restricted to post-peak T cell response timepoints. Clonal diversity may have been underestimated, and the donors were mostly white British, with more females than males.

This sample comprised peripheral blood, obtained on day 0 of AZD1222 vaccination. The sequence was obtained from an adult in good health.

The CDR3 coding sequence is TGTGCCTGGAGGAAACCGGGACAGGGGTTCTCTGGAAACACCATATATTTT. Amino acid sequence: CAWRKPGQGFSGNTIYF. This chain connects TRBV30 to TRBJ1-3; TRBD1 matches at 10 bases. The germline V gene encodes CDR1 GTSNPN and CDR2 SVGIG (reference sequence). The CDR3 is 17 amino acids. Trimming at V came to 3 bases and at J to 0 bases, leaving 8 bases not matched to a gene. Looking up the rest from reference TRBV30 and TRBJ1-3 gives the full variable domain: SQTIHQWPATLVQPVGSPLSLECTVEGTSNPNLYWYRQAAGRGLQLLFYSVGIGQISSEVPQNLSASRPQDRQFILSSKKLLLSDSGFYLCAWRKPGQGFSGNTIYFGEGSWLTVV.